This T cell receptor (beta chain) was recorded in a study of tumor-infiltrating lymphocytes in primary liver carcinoma. A constant-region primer served to make TCR beta cDNA from around 500 ng total RNA. Three nested multiplex PCR rounds, a slightly modified ARM-PCR method, built the TCR beta libraries. A C-beta reverse primer and TRBV1-TRBV30 forward primers served in each of the first two PCR rounds, at about 10 cycles apiece. TCRdb re-called the multiplex PCR reads through MiXCR, storing one row per CDR3 protein. The table has approximately 24,000 distinct CDR3 sequences, around 79% seen once; the top ten hold less than 55%. Co-extraction of both nucleic acids (RNA and DNA) used roughly 18-32 mg of unsorted bulk tissue. The germline V gene has CDR1 SGHKS and CDR2 YYEKEE (reference sequence). The CDR3 spans 17 residues. Remarks on this clonotype: At one end the junction does not follow the germline gene, possibly because of a read error.

This sequence was found in a man in his forties or fifties with primary liver carcinoma and hepatitis B virus infection. Sequenced sample: liver tumor tissue from sampling region 3. Noted subset: tumor region T3, left-lateral pole. This chain links TRBV5-5 with TRBJ2-7, with no clear D. CDR3 nucleotides: TGTGCCAGCAGCATGGAGCAACACCTGACTCGGCCCTATGAGCAGTATTTC. Amino acid sequence: CASSMEQHLTRPYEQYF.